Described below is a single T cell receptor beta chain sequence and its context. The data originate from a study of blood T cell repertoires in COVID-19. Study at large: Italy, Spain and the United States were the sources of the convalescent and acute COVID-19 samples. Sources were T cells, B-cell-depleted T cells, or PBMCs; the material itself was cDNA or gDNA.

Per the authors' pipeline: Using reference gene primer amplification, nucleated cell counts were estimated. The method was immunoSEQ multiplex PCR; TCRdb's version includes in-frame clones alone and lacks a portion of them. V, J and clone size derive from that table, while D and trimming were established from the DNA sequence. In the table there are around 28,000 clones, about 85% of which are singletons. This CDR3 has 15 amino acids. V shed 6 bases, J shed 6 bases, and the junction held 11 bases outside the gene matches. Germline values: CDR1 MNHEY, CDR2 SVGAGI. The sample was peripheral blood. The TCR originated in a human donor in a cohort sampled during active COVID-19. The chain employs TRBV6-5 and TRBJ2-5; 9 nucleotides match TRBD2. The CDR3 DNA reads as TGTGCCAGCAGGTCACGGCGGGGGGGCCTGAAGACCCAGTACTTC. Translation: CASRSRRGGLKTQYF.